These 11 T cell receptor beta chains share one sample of origin, sequenced in a study of beta chain features in type 1 diabetes. The investigators reverse transcribed all of the isolated RNA, so they sequenced expressed TCRB transcripts. Libraries were prepared by immunoSEQ multiplex PCR; TCRdb keeps only in-frame clonotypes and omits some of them. The table lists a few hundred thousand clones, over 13% of them singletons. The sequencing input was naive CD4+ T cells from blood. These receptors originate from a woman aged 18-29 years in good health.

This clone has only a few counts. The chain couples TRBV11-2 to TRBJ2-3; TRBD2 agrees at 8 bases. The CDR3 spans 15 residues. V gave up 6 bases and J gave up 7 bases; unmatched junction bases: 12. Germline CDR1 reads SGHAT; CDR2 reads FQNNGV. The CDR3 reads CASSSQPGGQNTQYF. The CDR3 nucleotides read TGTGCCAGCAGTTCCCAGCCGGGGGGGCAGAATACGCAGTATTTT.

J is TRBJ1-5 and V is TRBV28, with D perhaps TRBD1 (5 bases). Germline lookup yields CDR1 MDHEN and CDR2 SYDVKM. V was clipped by 4 bases and J by 3 bases, with 13 bases between them. The CDR3 has 15 amino acids. Here the CDR3 reads CASSSPDSPNQPQHF. The CDR3 DNA sequence: TGTGCCAGCAGTTCCCCCGACAGCCCCAATCAGCCCCAGCATTTT.

Regarding this clone: Other DNA sequences in the same sample also yield this CDR3. V usage is TRBV30 and J usage is TRBJ1-2; 8 bases match TRBD1. V lost 5 bases, J lost 2 bases, and 1 base stayed unmatched. The germline V gene encodes CDR1 GTSNPN and CDR2 SVGIG (reference sequence). CDR3 length equals 12 residues. The CDR3 DNA follows: TGTGCCTGGCGACAGGGGAACTATGGCTACACCTTC. Its translation: CAWRQGNYGYTF.

This clone was detected only a few times. The rearrangement uses TRBV4-2 and TRBJ1-1; D remains unclear. In germline, CDR1 is LGHNA, CDR2 YNFKEQ. The CDR3 extends over 16 amino acids. The germline V and J ends were trimmed by 1 base and 6 bases, with 18 bases remaining between them. The CDR3 nucleotides read TGTGCCAGCAGCCAAGTCGGGTCTTTCGGGAAGCCTGAAGCTTTCTTT. It specifies CASSQVGSFGKPEAFF.

This clone was seen a handful of times. The genes are TRBV7-2 and TRBJ2-5, with no clear D. V dropped 1 base and J dropped 5 bases, with 8 bases sitting between them. Germline CDR1 and CDR2: SGHTA and FQGNSA. This CDR3 spans 13 amino acids. The chain's CDR3 is CASSLGARETQYF. The CDR3, as DNA: TGTGCCAGCAGCTTAGGGGCCCGCGAGACCCAGTACTTC.

This clone showed up just a few times. The V gene is TRBV28, the J gene TRBJ1-4, with TRBD1 as a possible D gene (6 bases). Trimming stripped 5 bases from V and 3 bases from J, with 10 bases between. Germline values: CDR1 MDHEN, CDR2 SYDVKM. The CDR3 covers 14 residues. This CDR3 is CASSTGQPNEKLFF. CDR3 DNA sequence: TGTGCCAGCAGTACCGGACAGCCTAATGAAAAACTGTTTTTT.

This clone has more than one count but fewer than ten. The chain uses TRBV29-1 and TRBJ2-7; D not certain. CDR3 length: 12 amino acids. V gave up 4 bases and J gave up 3 bases, with 10 bases separating them. Germline-derived CDR1 and CDR2 are SQVTM and ANQGSEA. The CDR3 DNA sequence: TGCAGCGTTGGAGCTAACAGCTACGAGCAGTACTTC. Its translation: CSVGANSYEQYF.

This clone was recorded a few times. Mismatch with germline at one junction end may stem from a read error. The chain carries TRBV23-1 and TRBJ1-2, with D unclear. TRBV23-1 is assigned to the ORF class and has an uncertain function. CDR3 length: 12 residues. CDR3 sequence reads: CATSHRVYGYTF. CDR3 DNA: TGCGCCACCAGTCACCGGGTATACGGCTACACCTTC.

In DNA, the CDR3 is TGTGCCAGCAGCCAATTTCAGGGTCACAGCGAGCAGTACTTC. Protein sequence: CASSQFQGHSEQYF. V is TRBV4-2 and J is TRBJ2-7, with TRBD1 as a possible D gene (5 bases). The CDR3 has 14 amino acids. V was pared by 2 bases and J by 6 bases, with 14 bases between. The V gene's germline CDR1 is LGHNA and CDR2 YNFKEQ.

This clone occurred a few times. J is TRBJ2-3 and V is TRBV4-2, with D tentatively TRBD2 (5 bases). Trimming took off 3 bases at V and 14 bases at J, with 18 bases between the two ends. The CDR3 spans 13 residues. Germline loops: CDR1 LGHNA, CDR2 YNFKEQ. CDR3 sequence: CASSQRGLGDAYF. The CDR3 coding sequence is TGTGCCAGCAGCCAGAGAGGACTGGGTGACGCGTATTTT.

The chain carries TRBV15 and TRBJ1-3; unclear D gene. Trimming cost V 0 bases and J 4 bases, with 13 bases left between them. The CDR3 covers 16 residues. Germline loops: CDR1 LNHNV, CDR2 YYDKDF (reference sequence). Here the CDR3 reads CATSRDTGYGGNTIYF. The CDR3 nucleotides read TGTGCCACCAGCAGAGACACGGGGTATGGGGGAAACACCATATATTTT.